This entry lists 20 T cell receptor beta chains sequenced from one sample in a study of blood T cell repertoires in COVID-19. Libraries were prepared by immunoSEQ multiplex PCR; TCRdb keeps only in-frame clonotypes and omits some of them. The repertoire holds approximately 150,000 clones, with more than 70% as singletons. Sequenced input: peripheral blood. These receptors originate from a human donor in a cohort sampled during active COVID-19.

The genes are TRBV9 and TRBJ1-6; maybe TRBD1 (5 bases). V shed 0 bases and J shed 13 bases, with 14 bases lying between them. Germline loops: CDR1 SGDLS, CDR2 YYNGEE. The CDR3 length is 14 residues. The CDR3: CASSVGRASTPLHF. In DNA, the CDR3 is TGTGCCAGCAGCGTAGGCAGGGCAAGCACCCCCCTCCACTTT.

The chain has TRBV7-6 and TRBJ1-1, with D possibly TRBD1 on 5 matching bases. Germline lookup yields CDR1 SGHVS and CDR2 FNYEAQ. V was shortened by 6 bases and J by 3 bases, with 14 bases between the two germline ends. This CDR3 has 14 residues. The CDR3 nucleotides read TGTGCCAGCAGGCAGATCCCGGGGGACACTGAAGCTTTCTTT. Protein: CASRQIPGDTEAFF. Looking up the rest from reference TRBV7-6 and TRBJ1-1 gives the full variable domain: GAGVSQSPRYKVTKRGQDVALRCDPISGHVSLYWYRQALGQGPEFLTYFNYEAQQDKSGLPNDRFSAERPEGSISTLTIQRTEQRDSAMYRCASRQIPGDTEAFFGQGTRLTVV.

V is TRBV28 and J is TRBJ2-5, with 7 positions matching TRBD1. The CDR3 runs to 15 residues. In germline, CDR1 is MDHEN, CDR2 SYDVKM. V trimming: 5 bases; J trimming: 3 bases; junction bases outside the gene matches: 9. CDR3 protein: CASSRLGQSEETQYF. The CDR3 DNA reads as TGTGCCAGCAGTAGGTTGGGACAGTCAGAAGAGACCCAGTACTTC.

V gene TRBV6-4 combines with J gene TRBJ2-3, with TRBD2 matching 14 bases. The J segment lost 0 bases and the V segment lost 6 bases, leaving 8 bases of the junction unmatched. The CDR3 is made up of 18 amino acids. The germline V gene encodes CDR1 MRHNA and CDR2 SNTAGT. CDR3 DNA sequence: TGTGCCAGCAGCGGTTATGGACTAGCGGGGGGAAGCACAGATACGCAGTATTTT. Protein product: CASSGYGLAGGSTDTQYF.

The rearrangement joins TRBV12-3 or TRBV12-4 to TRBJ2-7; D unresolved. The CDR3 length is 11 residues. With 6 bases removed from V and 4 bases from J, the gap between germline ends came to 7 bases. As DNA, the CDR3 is TGTGCCAGCAGCCTCACTTACGAGCAGTACTTC. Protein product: CASSLTYEQYF.

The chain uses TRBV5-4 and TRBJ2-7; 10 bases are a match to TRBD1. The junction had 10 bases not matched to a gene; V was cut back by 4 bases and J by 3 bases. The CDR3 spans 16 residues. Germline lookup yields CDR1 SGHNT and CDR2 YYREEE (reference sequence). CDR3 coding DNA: TGTGCCAGCAGCCTGGGCCCCGGGACAGGGGTCTACGAGCAGTACTTC. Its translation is CASSLGPGTGVYEQYF.

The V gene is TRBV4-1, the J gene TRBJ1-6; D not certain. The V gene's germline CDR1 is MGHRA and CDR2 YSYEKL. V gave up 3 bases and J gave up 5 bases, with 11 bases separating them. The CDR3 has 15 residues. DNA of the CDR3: TGCGCCAGCAGCCAGCAGGAAGGCCATAATTCACCCCTCCACTTT. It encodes CASSQQEGHNSPLHF.

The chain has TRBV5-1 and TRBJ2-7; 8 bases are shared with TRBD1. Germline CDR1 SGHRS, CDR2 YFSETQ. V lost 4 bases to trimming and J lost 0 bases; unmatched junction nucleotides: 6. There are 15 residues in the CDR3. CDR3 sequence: CASSSTGTGSYEQYF. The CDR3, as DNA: TGCGCCAGCAGCAGCACCGGGACAGGCTCCTACGAGCAGTACTTC.

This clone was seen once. The CDR3 is CASSVAMNEQFF. In DNA form, the CDR3 reads TGTGCCAGCAGCGTAGCTATGAACGAGCAGTTCTTC. The V gene is TRBV9, the J gene TRBJ2-1; D is unclear. Germline lookup yields CDR1 SGDLS and CDR2 YYNGEE. V dropped 0 bases and J dropped 10 bases, with 8 bases sitting between them. The CDR3 contains 12 residues.

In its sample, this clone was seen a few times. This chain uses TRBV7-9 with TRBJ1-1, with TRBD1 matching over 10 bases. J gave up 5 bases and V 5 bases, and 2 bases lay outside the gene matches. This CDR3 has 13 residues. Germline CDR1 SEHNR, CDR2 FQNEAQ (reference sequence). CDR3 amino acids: CASSRQGATEAFF. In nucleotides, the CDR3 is TGTGCCAGCAGCCGACAGGGGGCTACTGAAGCTTTCTTT.

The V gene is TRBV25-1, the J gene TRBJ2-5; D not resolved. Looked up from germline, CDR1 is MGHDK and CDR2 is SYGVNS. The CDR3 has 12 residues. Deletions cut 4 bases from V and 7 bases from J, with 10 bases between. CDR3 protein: CASSVFSGTQYF. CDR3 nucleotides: TGTGCCAGCAGTGTATTCAGTGGGACCCAGTACTTC.

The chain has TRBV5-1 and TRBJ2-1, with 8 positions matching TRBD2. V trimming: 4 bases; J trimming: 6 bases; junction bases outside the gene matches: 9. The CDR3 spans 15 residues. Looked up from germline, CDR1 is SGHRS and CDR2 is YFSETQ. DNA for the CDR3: TGCGCCAGCAGCACCGGACTAGCCCCCGGCAATGAGCAGTTCTTC. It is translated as CASSTGLAPGNEQFF.

CDR3 amino acids: CASSPDPSGGYEQYF. CDR3 in DNA: TGTGCCAGCAGCCCCGACCCTAGCGGGGGTTACGAGCAGTACTTC. The V gene is TRBV3-1 (or the pseudogene TRBV3-2), the J gene TRBJ2-7, with 10 bases identical to TRBD2. Germline V lookup: CDR1 LGHDT, CDR2 YNNKEL (reference sequence). V lost 4 bases, J lost 4 bases, and 7 bases stayed unmatched. The CDR3 sequence is 15 residues long.

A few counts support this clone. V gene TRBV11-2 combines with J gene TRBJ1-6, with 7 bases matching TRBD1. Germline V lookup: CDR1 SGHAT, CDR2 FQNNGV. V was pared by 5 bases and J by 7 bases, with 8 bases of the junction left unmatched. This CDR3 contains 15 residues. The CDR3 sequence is CASSLTGQNNSPLHF. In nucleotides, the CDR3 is TGTGCCAGCAGCCTAACGGGACAGAACAATTCACCCCTCCACTTT.

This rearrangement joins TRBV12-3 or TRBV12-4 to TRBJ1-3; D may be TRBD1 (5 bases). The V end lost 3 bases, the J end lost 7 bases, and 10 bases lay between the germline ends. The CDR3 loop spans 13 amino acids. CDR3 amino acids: CASSFSGGNTIYF. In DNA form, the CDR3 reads TGTGCCAGCAGTTTTTCGGGGGGTAACACCATATATTTT.

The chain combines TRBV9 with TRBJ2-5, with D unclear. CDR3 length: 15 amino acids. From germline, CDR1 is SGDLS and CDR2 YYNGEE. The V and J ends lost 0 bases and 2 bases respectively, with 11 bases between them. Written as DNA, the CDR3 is TGTGCCAGCAGCGTAGGCCCCACAGAACAAGAGACCCAGTACTTC. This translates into CASSVGPTEQETQYF.

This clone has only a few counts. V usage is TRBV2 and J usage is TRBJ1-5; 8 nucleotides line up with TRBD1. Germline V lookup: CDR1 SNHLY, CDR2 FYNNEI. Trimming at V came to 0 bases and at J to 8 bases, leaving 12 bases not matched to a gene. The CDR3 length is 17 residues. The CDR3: CASSEAGQGVFREPQHF. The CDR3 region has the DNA TGTGCCAGCAGTGAAGCAGGACAGGGAGTATTTAGGGAGCCCCAGCATTTT.

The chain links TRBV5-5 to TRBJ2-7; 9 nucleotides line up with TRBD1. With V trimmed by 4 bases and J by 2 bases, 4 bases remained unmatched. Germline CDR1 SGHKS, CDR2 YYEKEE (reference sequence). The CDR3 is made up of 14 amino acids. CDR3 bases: TGTGCCAGCAGCGCCGGGACAGGGCCCTACGAGCAGTACTTC. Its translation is CASSAGTGPYEQYF.

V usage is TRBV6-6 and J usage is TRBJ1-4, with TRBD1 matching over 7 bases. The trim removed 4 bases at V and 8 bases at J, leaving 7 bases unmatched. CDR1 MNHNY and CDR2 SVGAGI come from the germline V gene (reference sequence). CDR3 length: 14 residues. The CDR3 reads CASSSRQGREKLFF. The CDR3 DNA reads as TGTGCCAGCAGTTCGAGACAGGGTCGGGAAAAACTGTTTTTT.

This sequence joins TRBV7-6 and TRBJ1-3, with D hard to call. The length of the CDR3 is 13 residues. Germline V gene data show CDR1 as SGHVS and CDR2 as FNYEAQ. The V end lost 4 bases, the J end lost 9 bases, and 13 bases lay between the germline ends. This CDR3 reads CASSSGPGSTIYF. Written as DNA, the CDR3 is TGTGCCAGCAGCTCCGGGCCCGGGAGCACCATATATTTT.